This T cell receptor beta chain originates from a study of cytomegalovirus exposure and HLA in healthy donors. The overall study: Within an early data release were about 85 million unique TCRs drawn from HLA-typed donors. Study observations and caveats: Another analysis was done later, and it associated roughly 15,000 TCR beta sequences with HLA alleles at 0.05 false discovery rate. Evidence from a later analysis indicated that most CMV-associated TCR beta chains looked HLA-restricted.

The V and J ends lost 3 bases and 0 bases respectively, with 6 bases between them. CDR1 is LNHNV, CDR2 YYDKDF, per germline (reference sequence). CDR3 size: 14 residues. As to this clone: Its antigen is not known.

13 Jbeta primers and 60 Vbeta primers were used for the PCR. Assay: immunoSEQ multiplex PCR; the TCRdb copy retains only in-frame clones and omits some. There are roughly 150,000 clones in the sample; 70% to 90% occur only once, and 2% to 2.5% lies in the top ten. The genes are TRBV15 and TRBJ1-3; D remains unclear. This clonotype originated in a woman younger than 35 in good health and CMV-seronegative. Sequencing used PBMCs. As DNA, the CDR3 is TGTGCCACCAGCAGGGCGGGCTCTGGAAACACCATATATTTT. The encoded protein is CATSRAGSGNTIYF.